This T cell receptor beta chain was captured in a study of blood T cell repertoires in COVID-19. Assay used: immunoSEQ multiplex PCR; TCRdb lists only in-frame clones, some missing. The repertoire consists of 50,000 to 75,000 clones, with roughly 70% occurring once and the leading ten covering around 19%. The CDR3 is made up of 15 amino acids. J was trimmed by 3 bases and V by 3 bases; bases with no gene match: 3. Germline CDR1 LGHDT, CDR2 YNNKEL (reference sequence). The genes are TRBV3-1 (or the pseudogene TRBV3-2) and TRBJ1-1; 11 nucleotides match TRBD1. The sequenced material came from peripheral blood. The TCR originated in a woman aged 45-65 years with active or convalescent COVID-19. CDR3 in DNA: TGTGCCAGCAGCCACGGACAGGGGGCGCACACTGAAGCTTTCTTT. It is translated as CASSHGQGAHTEAFF.